The next 28 T cell receptor beta chains were all read from a single sample in a study of T cell changes during pregnancy in multiple sclerosis. Profiled with immunoSEQ multiplex PCR; TCRdb holds only in-frame clones, not every one. The sample lists 75,000 to 90,000 clones; 91% were seen once. The sequencing used PBMCs, collected in the first trimester of pregnancy. Every receptor here comes from a female donor in good health, serving as a control in a pregnancy study. Some clones in this sample may be carry-over from other donors' samples.

The chain couples TRBV7-2 to TRBJ1-1; TRBD1 might be the D (5 bases). This CDR3 has 16 amino acids. Per the germline V gene, CDR1 is SGHTA and CDR2 is FQGNSA. Trimming removed 5 bases from V and 5 bases from J, with 21 bases in between. CDR3 bases: TGTGCCAGCAGCCGATCTGCGCGCAGGGTCGAAACTGAAGCTTTCTTT. Residues: CASSRSARRVETEAFF.

This clone was seen once. The chain carries TRBV7-2 and TRBJ1-1, with 9 bases identical to TRBD1. CDR1 is SGHTA and CDR2 is FQGNSA in the germline V gene. Losses at the gene ends were 0 bases for V and 7 bases for J; bases not matched to a gene: 9. The CDR3 has 16 amino acids. The CDR3 loop reads CASSLALNRGRGEAFF. The CDR3 nucleotides read TGTGCCAGCAGCTTAGCGCTCAACAGGGGGCGCGGTGAAGCTTTCTTT.

The chain joins TRBV18 to TRBJ2-1, with a tentative D call TRBD2 (6 bases). The ends were cut back, 6 bases at V and 5 bases at J, with 14 bases in the middle. The CDR3 contains 14 residues. Germline CDR1 is KGHSH and CDR2 is LQKENI. The CDR3 reads CASSPGTAHNEQFF. CDR3 sequence (DNA): TGTGCCAGCTCCCCCGGGACTGCTCACAATGAGCAGTTCTTC.

This rearrangement joins TRBV27 to TRBJ1-5; D unresolved. The CDR3 is 13 residues long. Germline V gene lookup returns CDR1 MNHEY and CDR2 SMNVEV (reference sequence). V was pared by 3 bases and J by 6 bases, with 9 bases between. DNA for the CDR3: TGTGCCAGCAGTTTTAGGGAGGGTCAGCCCCAGCATTTT. It is translated as CASSFREGQPQHF.

Details on this clone: The sample holds other DNA sequences that translate to the same CDR3. This chain uses TRBV25-1 with TRBJ2-1; 11 nucleotides agree with TRBD2. After removal of 3 bases from V and 2 bases from J, the junction contained 9 bases not matched to a gene. This CDR3 has 18 amino acids. From germline, CDR1 is MGHDK and CDR2 SYGVNS. CDR3 protein: CASSEGLAGGPPYNEQFF. CDR3 sequence (DNA): TGTGCCAGCAGTGAGGGGCTAGCGGGAGGCCCTCCCTACAATGAGCAGTTCTTC.

This chain joins TRBV19 and TRBJ1-5; D gene ambiguous. The germline V gene encodes CDR1 LNHDA and CDR2 SQIVND (reference sequence). The CDR3 contains 12 residues. V was trimmed by 2 bases and J by 6 bases, leaving 5 bases between them. The CDR3 nucleotides are TGTGCCAGTAGTATACCGGGTCAGCCCCAGCATTTT. This codes for CASSIPGQPQHF.

This clone was seen once. The chain employs TRBV7-6 and TRBJ2-3, with TRBD1 matching over 9 bases. Trimming cost V 5 bases and J 0 bases; bases outside gene matches: 6. Per the germline V gene, CDR1 is SGHVS and CDR2 is FNYEAQ. CDR3 length: 16 amino acids. The CDR3 protein is CASSERDRVSTDTQYF. In DNA form, the CDR3 reads TGTGCCAGCAGCGAAAGGGACAGGGTCAGCACAGATACGCAGTATTTT.

This clone was found once. Other DNA sequences within the sample encode an identical CDR3. The chain couples TRBV29-1 to TRBJ2-3; weak D call: TRBD2 (5 bases). Per the germline V gene, CDR1 is SQVTM and CDR2 is ANQGSEA. Deletions cut 2 bases from V and 6 bases from J, with 6 bases between. The CDR3 totals 11 residues. The DNA for the CDR3 is TGCAGCGTTGAATCGGGGGATACGCAGTATTTT. Encoded protein: CSVESGDTQYF.

This clone was seen a handful of times. The rearrangement joins TRBV6-4 to TRBJ2-1; 10 bases line up with TRBD2. From germline, CDR1 is MRHNA and CDR2 SNTAGT. The CDR3 runs to 13 residues. V gave up 3 bases and J gave up 8 bases; unmatched junction bases: 1. The CDR3 region has the DNA TGTGCCAGCAGTGAAGGGACTAGCGATGAGCAGTTCTTC. Translating it yields CASSEGTSDEQFF.

This rearrangement joins TRBV5-1 to TRBJ2-7; no firm D call. The CDR3 has 13 residues. V lost 1 base to trimming and J lost 2 bases, with 7 bases between them. Germline CDR1 is SGHRS and CDR2 is YFSETQ. CDR3 loop: CASSLRSTYEQYF. The CDR3 nucleotides read TGCGCCAGCAGCTTGCGGTCCACCTACGAGCAGTACTTC.

This chain connects TRBV27 to TRBJ1-2; D may be TRBD1 (5 bases). Germline V gene data show CDR1 as MNHEY and CDR2 as SMNVEV (reference sequence). Trimming took off 5 bases at V and 2 bases at J, with 21 bases between the two ends. The CDR3 runs to 17 residues. CDR3 residues: CASSTTGGPVINYGYTF. The CDR3 DNA sequence: TGTGCCAGCAGTACCACAGGCGGTCCCGTAATCAACTATGGCTACACCTTC.

This clone was recorded only once. The V call is TRBV4-3, the J call TRBJ2-1; TRBD1 aligns across 12 bases. Germline CDR1 LGHNA, CDR2 YSLEER. CDR3 length: 14 residues. V gave up 3 bases and J gave up 10 bases; unmatched junction bases: 4. DNA of the CDR3: TGCGCCAGCAGCCACTCCGGGACAGGGGGCGAGCAGTTCTTC. It codes for CASSHSGTGGEQFF.

The chain couples TRBV25-1 to TRBJ2-7, with 7 bases fitting TRBD2. Trimming removed 3 bases from V and 3 bases from J; junction bases left unmatched: 14. The CDR3 is 17 amino acids. Germline V gives CDR1 MGHDK, CDR2 SYGVNS. CDR3 in DNA: TGTGCCAGCAGTGATCTGGGGAGACACGGGAGGCACTACGAGCAGTACTTC. Translated: CASSDLGRHGRHYEQYF.

This clone was seen a handful of times. The chain uses TRBV11-3 and TRBJ2-1, with 8 bases fitting TRBD1. CDR3 length equals 19 residues. Trimming cost V 1 base and J 2 bases; bases outside gene matches: 13. In germline, CDR1 is SGHNT, CDR2 YENEEA. The CDR3 reads CASSLVSPSAGGAYNEQFF. CDR3 DNA: TGTGCCAGCAGCTTAGTATCCCCTTCAGCAGGGGGCGCCTACAATGAGCAGTTCTTC.

This rearrangement joins TRBV27 to TRBJ1-1; tentatively, D is TRBD1 (5 bases). V was clipped by 6 bases and J by 3 bases, with 14 bases between them. In germline, CDR1 is MNHEY, CDR2 SMNVEV (reference sequence). The CDR3 extends over 14 amino acids. This CDR3 reads CASSPQGVHTEAFF. In nucleotides, the CDR3 is TGTGCCAGCAGCCCTCAGGGTGTGCACACTGAAGCTTTCTTT.

J is TRBJ1-4 and V is TRBV5-8; D gene unclear. The CDR3 runs to 17 residues. With 4 bases removed from V and 0 bases from J, the gap between germline ends came to 16 bases. Germline assignment: CDR1 SGHTS and CDR2 YDEGEE. This chain's CDR3 is CASSPRVITATNEKLFF. The CDR3 DNA sequence: TGTGCCAGCAGCCCGCGGGTCATTACTGCAACTAATGAAAAACTGTTTTTT.

The V gene is TRBV7-8, the J gene TRBJ2-7; TRBD1 might be the D (6 bases). V shed 2 bases and J shed 4 bases, with 12 bases lying between them. The CDR3 length is 14 residues. Germline CDR1 SGHVS, CDR2 FQNEAQ. CDR3: CASSLSPGVYEQYF. CDR3 DNA sequence: TGTGCCAGCAGCTTAAGTCCAGGGGTGTACGAGCAGTACTTC.

The rearrangement uses TRBV5-8 and TRBJ1-3; D gene unclear. Looked up from germline, CDR1 is SGHTS and CDR2 is YDEGEE. The V end lost 4 bases, the J end lost 0 bases, and 8 bases lay between the germline ends. The CDR3 runs 14 residues. The CDR3 loop reads CASSLRVSGNTIYF. The CDR3 DNA follows: TGTGCCAGCAGCCTCCGGGTCTCTGGAAACACCATATATTTT.

The V call is TRBV9, the J call TRBJ2-3; D gene ambiguous. From germline, CDR1 is SGDLS and CDR2 YYNGEE. CDR3 size: 13 residues. V lost 4 bases, J lost 4 bases, and 10 bases lay in between. The CDR3 sequence is CASSPVLADTQYF. CDR3 DNA: TGTGCCAGCAGCCCGGTTTTGGCAGATACGCAGTATTTT. Combining the CDR3 with reference TRBV9 and TRBJ2-3 gives the whole variable domain DSGVTQTPKHLITATGQRVTLRCSPRSGDLSVYWYQQSLDQGLQFLIQYYNGEERAKGNILERFSAQQFPDLHSELNLSSLELGDSALYFCASSPVLADTQYFGPGTRLTVL.

The rearrangement links TRBV28 to TRBJ2-2; a weak D match, TRBD1 (5 bases). The length of the CDR3 is 14 residues. V was clipped by 7 bases and J by 6 bases, with 15 bases between them. Per germline, CDR1 MDHEN and CDR2 SYDVKM. The DNA of the CDR3 is TGTGCCAGCACTGGGGCCATATGGGCCGGGGAGCTGTTTTTT. Amino acid sequence: CASTGAIWAGELFF.

V usage is TRBV19 and J usage is TRBJ1-2, with 7 bases fitting TRBD1. Per germline, CDR1 LNHDA and CDR2 SQIVND (reference sequence). J was trimmed by 8 bases and V by 1 base; bases with no gene match: 7. CDR3 length equals 14 residues. The CDR3 bases are TGTGCCAGTAGTATAGGGGGGACAGCGGAAGGCTACACCTTC. Amino acid sequence: CASSIGGTAEGYTF. Variable domain in full (rest from reference TRBV19 and TRBJ1-2): DGGITQSPKYLFRKEGQNVTLSCEQNLNHDAMYWYRQDPGQGLRLIYYSQIVNDFQKGDIAEGYSVSREKKESFPLTVTSAQKNPTAFYLCASSIGGTAEGYTFGSGTRLTVV.

V is TRBV9 and J is TRBJ2-3; 8 nucleotides line up with TRBD2. From germline, CDR1 is SGDLS and CDR2 YYNGEE. The CDR3 runs to 16 residues. The V segment lost 4 bases and the J segment 2 bases; nucleotides outside the gene matches: 9. As DNA, the CDR3 is TGTGCCAGCAGCCCTCGGGCGGGGGGATCCACAGATACGCAGTATTTT. It specifies CASSPRAGGSTDTQYF.

The chain combines TRBV7-2 with TRBJ2-1; 12 positions match TRBD2. Germline loops: CDR1 SGHTA, CDR2 FQGNSA. This CDR3 is built from 14 residues. J lost 7 bases, V lost 6 bases, and 4 bases had no gene match. CDR3 sequence (DNA): TGTGCCAGCAGTCTAGCGGGAGGGTATAATGAGCAGTTCTTC. Protein: CASSLAGGYNEQFF.

This chain links TRBV30 with TRBJ2-7, with a tentative D call TRBD1 (7 bases). This CDR3 is 14 amino acids long. The germline V and J ends were trimmed by 5 bases and 2 bases, with 16 bases remaining between them. The germline V gene has CDR1 GTSNPN and CDR2 SVGIG (reference sequence). CDR3 residues: CAWGSTGRTYEQYF. CDR3 sequence (DNA): TGTGCCTGGGGGTCGACAGGGAGGACCTACGAGCAGTACTTC.

The gene calls are TRBV28 and TRBJ1-2; weak D call: TRBD1 (6 bases). Trimming took 11 bases from V and 1 from J, leaving 17 bases between them. The CDR3 is 14 residues long. CDR1 is MDHEN and CDR2 is SYDVKM in the germline V gene. CDR3 bases: TGTGCCGTATCCCCCGGGACAAGTAACTATGGCTACACCTTC. It codes for CAVSPGTSNYGYTF.

The chain recombines TRBV19 with TRBJ1-5; D ambiguous. Trimming stripped 1 base from V and 3 bases from J, with 10 bases between. Per germline, CDR1 LNHDA and CDR2 SQIVND (reference sequence). The CDR3 has 15 amino acids. The CDR3 spells CASSIGGISNQPQHF. The CDR3 DNA reads as TGTGCCAGTAGTATAGGAGGCATCTCCAATCAGCCCCAGCATTTT.

The chain carries TRBV28 and TRBJ2-6; TRBD1 matches at 9 bases. Unmatched junction bases numbered 7, after V lost 4 bases and J lost 0 bases. Germline V gives CDR1 MDHEN, CDR2 SYDVKM. The CDR3 sequence is 18 residues long. Written as DNA, the CDR3 is TGTGCCAGCAGTTCCGGAGGGACAGGGAGCTCTGGGGCCAACGTCCTGACTTTC. It specifies CASSSGGTGSSGANVLTF.

This clone appeared once. Other DNA sequences in the sample encode the same CDR3. The chain couples TRBV2 to TRBJ1-6; 10 nucleotides align to TRBD1. V trimming: 7 bases; J trimming: 9 bases; junction bases outside the gene matches: 3. Germline V lookup: CDR1 SNHLY, CDR2 FYNNEI. The CDR3 extends over 13 amino acids. For the CDR3, the DNA is TGTGCCAGCAAAGACAGGGGGCCTTCACCCCTCCACTTT. It encodes CASKDRGPSPLHF. Full variable domain (missing parts from reference TRBV2 and TRBJ1-6): EPEVTQTPSHQVTQMGQEVILRCVPISNHLYFYWYRQILGQKVEFLVSFYNNEISEKSEIFDDQFSVERPDGSNFTLKIRSTKLEDSAMYFCASKDRGPSPLHFGNGTRLTVT.